This is a list of T cell receptor beta chains from one sample in a study of T cell responses to AZD1222 COVID-19 vaccine. Sequenced by immunoSEQ multiplex PCR; TCRdb stores in-frame clones only, minus some. This sample has 30,000 to 35,000 clones, with roughly 74% found just once. This material consisted of peripheral blood, taken 28 days after the second AZD1222 dose. Receptors originate from an adult who received the AZD1222 COVID-19 vaccine. Each CDR3 is given with its conserved first and last residue. D genes are given only for firm matches. Where a row states a size, it is once, few, many or the class of an expanded clone; other rows omit it.

V	D	size	J	CDR3	DNA
TRBV7-3	TRBD2	-	TRBJ2-1	CASSLIGPGLGNEQFF	TGTGCCAGCAGCTTAATAGGGCCGGGACTAGGAAATGAGCAGTTCTTC
TRBV6-2/TRBV6-3	TRBD2	-	TRBJ2-2	CASSYSSWASGPLRNTGELFF	TGTGCCAGCAGTTACTCTTCTTGGGCTAGCGGCCCTCTGAGAAACACCGGGGAGCTGTTTTTT
TRBV24-1	-	-	TRBJ2-1	CATSFTRTASQDEQFF	TGTGCCACCAGTTTTACTAGAACAGCTTCTCAGGATGAGCAGTTCTTC
TRBV18	TRBD1	once	TRBJ1-5	CASQGQGIGQPQHF	TGTGCCAGCCAGGGACAGGGCATCGGACAGCCCCAGCATTTT
TRBV19	-	-	TRBJ1-2	CASSIRQGEAPNYGYTF	TGTGCCAGTAGTATACGGCAGGGTGAGGCCCCGAACTATGGCTACACCTTC
TRBV19	-	-	TRBJ2-1	CASSTQAYNEQFF	TGTGCCAGTAGTACACAGGCATACAATGAGCAGTTCTTC
TRBV5-4	-	-	TRBJ1-6	CASSLVNNSPLHF	TGTGCCAGCAGCTTGGTTAATAATTCACCCCTCCACTTT
TRBV5-4	TRBD2	-	TRBJ2-1	CASSFSGGGYNEQFF	TGTGCCAGCAGCTTTTCGGGAGGGGGATACAATGAGCAGTTCTTC
TRBV28	-	-	TRBJ1-6	CASGFAGSSPLHF	TGTGCCAGCGGATTTGCAGGGAGCTCACCCCTCCACTTT
TRBV5-1	TRBD1	-	TRBJ1-3	CASSSQQGSGNTIYF	TGCGCCAGCAGTTCTCAACAGGGGTCTGGAAACACCATATATTTT